This entry is about one T cell receptor beta chain. Its antigen is unidentified. The V and J ends lost 6 bases and 6 bases respectively, with 23 bases between them. This CDR3 contains 16 residues. Germline CDR1 reads SGHAT; CDR2 reads FQNNGV. Alongside a J-beta primer mix, a sample-barcoded 5' primer served in a second PCR lasting roughly 6 to 11 cycles. TCRdb fed the 5' RACE reads into MiXCR, producing one record per CDR3 protein. The data hold roughly 730,000 distinct CDR3 sequences, with approximately 60% observed a single time. The sample originates from a study of blood T cells in healthy people across ages. General study results and limits: Higher diversity and more naive CD4+ cells were features of long-lived donors, compared to aged donors.

The V call is TRBV11-2, the J call TRBJ1-2, with D possibly being TRBD1 (6 bases). This TCR derives from a middle-aged man in good health. Input material: blood. Here the CDR3 reads CASSSGTWGGRDGYTF. The CDR3 nucleotides read TGTGCCAGCAGTTCGGGAACATGGGGGGGGCGGGATGGCTACACCTTC.